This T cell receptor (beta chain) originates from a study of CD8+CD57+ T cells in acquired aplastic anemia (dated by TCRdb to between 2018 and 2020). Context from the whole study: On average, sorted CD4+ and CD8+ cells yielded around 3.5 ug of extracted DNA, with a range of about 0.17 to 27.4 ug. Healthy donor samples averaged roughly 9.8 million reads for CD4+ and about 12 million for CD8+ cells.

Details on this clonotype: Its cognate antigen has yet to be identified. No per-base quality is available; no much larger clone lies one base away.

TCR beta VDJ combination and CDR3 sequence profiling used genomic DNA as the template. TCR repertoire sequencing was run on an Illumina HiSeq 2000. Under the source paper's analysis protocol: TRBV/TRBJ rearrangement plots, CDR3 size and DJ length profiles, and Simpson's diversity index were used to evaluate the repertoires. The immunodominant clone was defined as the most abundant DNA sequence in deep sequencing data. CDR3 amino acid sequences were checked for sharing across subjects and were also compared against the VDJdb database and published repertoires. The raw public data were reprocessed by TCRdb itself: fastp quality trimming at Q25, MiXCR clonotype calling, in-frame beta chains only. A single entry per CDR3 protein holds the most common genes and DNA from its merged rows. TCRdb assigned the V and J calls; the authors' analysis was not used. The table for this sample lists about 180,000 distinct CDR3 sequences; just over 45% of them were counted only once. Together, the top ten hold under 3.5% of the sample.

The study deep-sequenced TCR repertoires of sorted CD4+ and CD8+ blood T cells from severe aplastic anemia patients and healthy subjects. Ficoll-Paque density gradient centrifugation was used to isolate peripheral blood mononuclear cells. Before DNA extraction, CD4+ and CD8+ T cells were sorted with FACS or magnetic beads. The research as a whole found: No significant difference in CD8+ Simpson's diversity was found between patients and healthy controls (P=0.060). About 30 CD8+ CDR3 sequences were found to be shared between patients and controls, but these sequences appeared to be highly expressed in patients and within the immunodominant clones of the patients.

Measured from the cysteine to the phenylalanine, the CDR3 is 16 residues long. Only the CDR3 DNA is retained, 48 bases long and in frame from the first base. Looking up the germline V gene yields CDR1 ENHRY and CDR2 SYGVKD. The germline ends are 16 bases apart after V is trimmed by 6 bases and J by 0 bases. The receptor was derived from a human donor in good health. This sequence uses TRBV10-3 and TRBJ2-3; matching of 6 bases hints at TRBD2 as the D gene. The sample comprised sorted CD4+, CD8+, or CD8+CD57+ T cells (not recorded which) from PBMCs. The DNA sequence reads TGTGCCATCAGAGCACCTGGCGGGGCAAGCACAGATACGCAGTATTTT. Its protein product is CAIRAPGGASTDTQYF.